This T cell receptor beta chain was recovered during a study of blood T cell repertoires in COVID-19. About the study: Some COVID-19 samples were acute and others convalescent; all came from the United States, Italy and Spain.

This clone was seen a few times. V dropped 4 bases and J dropped 3 bases, with 10 bases sitting between them. CDR1 is WSHSY, CDR2 SAAADI, per germline. CDR3 length equals 13 residues. TCRdb's copy holds only in-frame clones and misses some; the assay was immunoSEQ multiplex PCR. The repertoire holds approximately 59,000 clones, with more than 75% as singletons. The chain combines TRBV10-2 with TRBJ2-7; maybe TRBD2 (6 bases). The sequencing sample was made of peripheral blood. The TCR was taken from a middle-aged man with active COVID-19. CDR3 coding DNA: TGCGCCAGCAGTGCAGGGAGGCTCTACGAGCAGTACTTC. Translating gives CASSAGRLYEQYF.